There are many counts of the clone carrying this T cell receptor (beta chain). These data belong to a study of spatial heterogeneity in lung cancer. Time point of the sample: sample taken at primary tumor resection. The study sequenced unsorted whole RNA from tumor, nontumor lung or frozen PBMC. A total of 72 untreated early-stage non-small cell lung cancer patients served as donors. TCRdb re-called the 5' RACE reads with MiXCR, one entry per CDR3 protein. Here the sample spans 24,000 or so distinct CDR3 sequences, approximately 7% being singletons. This CDR3 spans 12 amino acids. Germline assignment: CDR1 DFQATT and CDR2 SNEGSKA (reference sequence). V was clipped by 1 base and J by 6 bases, with 10 bases between them.

The TCR was taken from a male donor with early-stage non-small cell lung cancer. Sequences were derived from PBMCs, sampled at surgery. J is TRBJ2-7 and V is TRBV20-1, with D possibly being TRBD1 or TRBD2 (5 bases each). CDR3 DNA sequence: TGCAGTGCTAGAGGCTCCGGGGCCGAGCAGTACTTC. It specifies CSARGSGAEQYF.